This TCR beta chain was obtained from a study of T-cell reconstitution after alpha-beta-depleted transplantation in children. Study-wide results and limits: TCRbeta diversity was high at day 60 in some patients (a result of surviving recipient T cells and thymic progenitors). Several hundred rapidly expanded clones from non-depleted graft cells reportedly supplied alpha-beta T cells about two months post-transplant. One year post-transplant, T-cell counts and diversity were largely derived from T cells produced anew.

Germline V gene data show CDR1 as SGHAT and CDR2 as FQNNGV. Trimming took off 7 bases at V and 1 base at J, with 23 bases between the two ends. The CDR3 spans 18 residues. The TCRbeta library incorporated unique molecular identifiers. TCRdb re-analysed the PCR reads in MiXCR, keeping a single row per CDR3 protein. The sample carries approximately 200,000 distinct CDR3 sequences, roughly 6.3% recorded once. This clonotype was recorded many times. Antigen specificity is unknown. The sequenced sample was PBMCs, obtained before TCRalphabeta/CD19-depleted stem cell transplant. The chain uses TRBV11-2 and TRBJ2-1; maybe TRBD1 (5 bases). This clonotype was obtained from a girl under three years old with combined immunodeficiency, due to receive a stem cell transplant. CDR3: CASIDLPPRRVSYNEQFF. In DNA, the CDR3 is TGTGCCAGCATTGATCTCCCCCCACGCAGGGTGTCCTACAATGAGCAGTTCTTC.